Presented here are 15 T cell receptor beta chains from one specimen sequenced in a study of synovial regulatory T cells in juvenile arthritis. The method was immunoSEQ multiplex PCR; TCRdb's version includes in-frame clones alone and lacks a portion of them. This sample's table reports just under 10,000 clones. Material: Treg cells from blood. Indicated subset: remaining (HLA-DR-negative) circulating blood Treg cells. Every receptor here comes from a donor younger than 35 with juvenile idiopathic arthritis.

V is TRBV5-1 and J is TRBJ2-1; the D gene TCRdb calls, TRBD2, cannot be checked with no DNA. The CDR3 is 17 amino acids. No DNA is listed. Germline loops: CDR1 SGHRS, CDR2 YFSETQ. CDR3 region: CASRTTSGRVSYNEQFF.

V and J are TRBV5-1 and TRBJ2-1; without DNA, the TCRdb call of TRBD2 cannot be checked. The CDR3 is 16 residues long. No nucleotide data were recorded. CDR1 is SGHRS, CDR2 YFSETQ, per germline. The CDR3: CASSLEREGLYNEQFF.

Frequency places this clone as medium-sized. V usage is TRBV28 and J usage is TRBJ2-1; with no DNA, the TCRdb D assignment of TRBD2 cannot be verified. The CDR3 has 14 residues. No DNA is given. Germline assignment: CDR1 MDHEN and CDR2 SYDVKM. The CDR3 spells CASSRLAGGGEQFF. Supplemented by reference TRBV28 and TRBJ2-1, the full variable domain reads DVKVTQSSRYLVKRTGEKVFLECVQDMDHENMFWYRQDPGLGLRLIYFSYDVKMKEKGDIPEGYSVSREKKERFSLILESASTNQTSMYLCASSRLAGGGEQFFGPGTRLTVL.

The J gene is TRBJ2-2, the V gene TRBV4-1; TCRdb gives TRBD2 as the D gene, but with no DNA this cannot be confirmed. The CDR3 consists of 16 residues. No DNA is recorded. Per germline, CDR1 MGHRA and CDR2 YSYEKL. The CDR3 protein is CASSQAGTSFTGELFF.

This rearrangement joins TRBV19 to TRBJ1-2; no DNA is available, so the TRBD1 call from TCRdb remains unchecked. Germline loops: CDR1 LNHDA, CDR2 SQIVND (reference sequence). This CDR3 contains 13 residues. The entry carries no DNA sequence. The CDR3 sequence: CARTGTGGYGYTF. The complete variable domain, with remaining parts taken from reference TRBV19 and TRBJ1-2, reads DGGITQSPKYLFRKEGQNVTLSCEQNLNHDAMYWYRQDPGQGLRLIYYSQIVNDFQKGDIAEGYSVSREKKESFPLTVTSAQKNPTAFYLCARTGTGGYGYTFGSGTRLTVV.

CDR3 residues: CSVYPAANTEAFF. This sequence joins TRBV29-1 and TRBJ1-1. The CDR3 consists of 13 residues. No coding sequence is recorded. Germline values: CDR1 SQVTM, CDR2 ANQGSEA.

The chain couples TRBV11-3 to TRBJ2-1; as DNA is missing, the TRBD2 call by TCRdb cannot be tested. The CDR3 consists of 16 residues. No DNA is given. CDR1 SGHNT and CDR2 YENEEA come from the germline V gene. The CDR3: CASSLTLAGGYNEQFF.

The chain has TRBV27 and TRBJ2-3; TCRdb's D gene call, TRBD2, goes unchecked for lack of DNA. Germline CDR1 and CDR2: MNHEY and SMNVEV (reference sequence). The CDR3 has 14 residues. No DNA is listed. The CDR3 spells CASSGLAFADTQYF.

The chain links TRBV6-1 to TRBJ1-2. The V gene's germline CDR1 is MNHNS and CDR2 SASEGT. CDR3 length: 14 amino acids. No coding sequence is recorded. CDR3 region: CASSRDGPRYGYTF.

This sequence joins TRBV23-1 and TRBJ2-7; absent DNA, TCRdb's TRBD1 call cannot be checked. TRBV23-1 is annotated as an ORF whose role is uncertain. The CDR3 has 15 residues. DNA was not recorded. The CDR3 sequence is CASSQTLDRSYEQYF.

CDR3: CASSAAGTSGRVTGELFF. This chain joins TRBV7-9 and TRBJ2-2; with no DNA, the TCRdb D assignment of TRBD2 cannot be verified. Germline CDR1 is SEHNR and CDR2 is FQNEAQ (reference sequence). CDR3 length: 18 amino acids. The record lacks a DNA sequence.

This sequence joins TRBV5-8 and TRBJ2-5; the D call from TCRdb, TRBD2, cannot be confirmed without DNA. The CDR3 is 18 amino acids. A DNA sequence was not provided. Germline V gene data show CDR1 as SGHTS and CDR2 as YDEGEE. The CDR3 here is CASSLDPLGLAEQETQYF.

The CDR3 protein is CASAQGIGNTEAFF. The chain couples TRBV19 to TRBJ1-1; the TRBD1 assignment by TCRdb is unverifiable without DNA. The CDR3 covers 14 residues. No DNA is listed. Germline assignment: CDR1 LNHDA and CDR2 SQIVND (reference sequence).

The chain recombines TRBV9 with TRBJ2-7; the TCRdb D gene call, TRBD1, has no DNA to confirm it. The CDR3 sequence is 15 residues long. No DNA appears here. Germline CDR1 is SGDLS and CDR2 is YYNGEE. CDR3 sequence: CASSQGLGATYEQYF. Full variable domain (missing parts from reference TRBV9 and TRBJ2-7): DSGVTQTPKHLITATGQRVTLRCSPRSGDLSVYWYQQSLDQGLQFLIQYYNGEERAKGNILERFSAQQFPDLHSELNLSSLELGDSALYFCASSQGLGATYEQYFGPGTRLTVT.

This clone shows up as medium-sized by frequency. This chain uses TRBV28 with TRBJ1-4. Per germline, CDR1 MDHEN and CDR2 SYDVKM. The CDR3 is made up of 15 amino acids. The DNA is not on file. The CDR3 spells CASSLPGVPNEKLFF. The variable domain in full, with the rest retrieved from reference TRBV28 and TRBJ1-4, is DVKVTQSSRYLVKRTGEKVFLECVQDMDHENMFWYRQDPGLGLRLIYFSYDVKMKEKGDIPEGYSVSREKKERFSLILESASTNQTSMYLCASSLPGVPNEKLFFGSGTQLSVL.